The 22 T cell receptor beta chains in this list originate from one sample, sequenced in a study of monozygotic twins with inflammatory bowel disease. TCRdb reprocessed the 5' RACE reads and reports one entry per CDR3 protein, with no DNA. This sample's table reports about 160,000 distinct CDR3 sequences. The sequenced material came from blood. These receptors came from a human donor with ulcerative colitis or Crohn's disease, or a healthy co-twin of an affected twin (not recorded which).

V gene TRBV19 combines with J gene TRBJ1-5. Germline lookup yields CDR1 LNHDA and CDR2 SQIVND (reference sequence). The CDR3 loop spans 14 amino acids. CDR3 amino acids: CASSIVGKDQPQHF.

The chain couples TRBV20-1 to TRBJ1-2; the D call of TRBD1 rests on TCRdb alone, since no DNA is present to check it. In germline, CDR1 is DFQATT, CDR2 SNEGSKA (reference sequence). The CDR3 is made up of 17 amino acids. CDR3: CSAISSSGQGRVYGYTF.

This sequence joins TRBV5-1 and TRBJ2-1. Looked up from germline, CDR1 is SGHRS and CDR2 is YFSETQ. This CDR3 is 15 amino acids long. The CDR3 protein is CASKEMTFSGNEQFF. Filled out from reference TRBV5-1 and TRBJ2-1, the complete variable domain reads KAGVTQTPRYLIKTRGQQVTLSCSPISGHRSVSWYQQTPGQGLQFLFEYFSETQRNKGNFPGRFSGRQFSNSRSEMNVSTLELGDSALYLCASKEMTFSGNEQFFGPGTRLTVL.

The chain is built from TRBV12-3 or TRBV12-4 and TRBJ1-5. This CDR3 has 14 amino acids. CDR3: CASSLVWYNQPQHF.

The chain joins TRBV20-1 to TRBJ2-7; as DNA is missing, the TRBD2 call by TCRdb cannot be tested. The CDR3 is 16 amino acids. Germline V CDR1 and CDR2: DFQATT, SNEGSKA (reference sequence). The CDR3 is CSASAGLALYPYEQYF.

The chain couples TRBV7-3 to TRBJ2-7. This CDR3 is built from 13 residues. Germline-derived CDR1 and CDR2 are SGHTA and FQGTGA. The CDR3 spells CASSLAPQDEQYF.

CDR3: CASSYPQNAGANVLTF. The V gene is TRBV6-7, the J gene TRBJ2-6. TRBV6-7 is classed as an ORF, of uncertain function. CDR3 size: 16 residues.

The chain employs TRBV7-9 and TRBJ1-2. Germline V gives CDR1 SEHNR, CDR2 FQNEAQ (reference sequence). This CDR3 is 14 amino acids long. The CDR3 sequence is CASSLFGMNYGYTF.

CDR3 protein: CAWSSLTGFTEAFF. The J gene is TRBJ1-1, the V gene TRBV30; TCRdb designates TRBD1, a call that cannot be tested without DNA. Per germline, CDR1 GTSNPN and CDR2 SVGIG (reference sequence). This CDR3 is 14 amino acids long.

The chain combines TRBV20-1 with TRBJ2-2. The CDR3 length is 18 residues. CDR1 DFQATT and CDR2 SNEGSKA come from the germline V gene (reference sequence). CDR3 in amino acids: CSARDPLGPTGSTGELFF.

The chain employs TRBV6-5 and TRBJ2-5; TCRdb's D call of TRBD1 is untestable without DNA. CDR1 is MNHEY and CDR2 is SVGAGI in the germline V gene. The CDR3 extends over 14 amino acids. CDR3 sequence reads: CASSYAGAQETQYF.

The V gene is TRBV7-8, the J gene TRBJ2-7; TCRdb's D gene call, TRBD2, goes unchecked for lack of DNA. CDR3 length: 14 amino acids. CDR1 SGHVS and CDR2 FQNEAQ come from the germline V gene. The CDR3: CASSLEGRNYEQYF.

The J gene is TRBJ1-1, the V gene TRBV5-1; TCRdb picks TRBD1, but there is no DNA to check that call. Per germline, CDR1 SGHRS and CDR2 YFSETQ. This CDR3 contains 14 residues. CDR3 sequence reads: CASSQGGGYTEAFF.

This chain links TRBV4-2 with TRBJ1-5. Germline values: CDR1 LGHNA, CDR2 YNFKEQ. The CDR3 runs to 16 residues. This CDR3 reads CASSQAYGWSNQPQHF.

CDR3 amino acids: CASSLGFLAGGPVQEQFF. The chain is built from TRBV12-3 or TRBV12-4 and TRBJ2-1; TCRdb returns TRBD2, unconfirmable since there is no DNA. This CDR3 has 18 amino acids.

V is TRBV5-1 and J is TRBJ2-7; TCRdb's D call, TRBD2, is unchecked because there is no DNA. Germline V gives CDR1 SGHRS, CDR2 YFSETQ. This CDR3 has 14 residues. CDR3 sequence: CASSFSGSSNEQYF.

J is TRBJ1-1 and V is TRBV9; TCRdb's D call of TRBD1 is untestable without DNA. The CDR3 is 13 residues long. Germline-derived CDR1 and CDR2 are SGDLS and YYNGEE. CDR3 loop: CASSIGEQGIPFF.

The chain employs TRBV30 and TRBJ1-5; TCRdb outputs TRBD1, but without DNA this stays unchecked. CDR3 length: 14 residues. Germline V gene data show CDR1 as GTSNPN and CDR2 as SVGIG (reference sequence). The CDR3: CAWSGDRANQPQHF.

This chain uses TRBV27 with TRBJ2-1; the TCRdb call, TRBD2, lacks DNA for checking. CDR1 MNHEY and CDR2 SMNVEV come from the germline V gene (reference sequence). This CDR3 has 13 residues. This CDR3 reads CASSLNRDFEQFF.

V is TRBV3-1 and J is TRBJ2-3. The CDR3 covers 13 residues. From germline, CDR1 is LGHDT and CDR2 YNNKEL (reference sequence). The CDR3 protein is CASSQDFPDTQYF.

The CDR3 region is CASSYPGQSPLHF. The chain is built from TRBV5-6 and TRBJ1-6; TCRdb's D call, TRBD1, is unchecked because there is no DNA. The CDR3 contains 13 residues. Germline V lookup: CDR1 SGHDT, CDR2 YYEEEE.

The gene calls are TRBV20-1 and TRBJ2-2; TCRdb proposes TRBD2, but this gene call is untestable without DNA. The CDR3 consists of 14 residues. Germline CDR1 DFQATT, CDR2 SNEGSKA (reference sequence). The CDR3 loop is CSARDRRVSGELFF.